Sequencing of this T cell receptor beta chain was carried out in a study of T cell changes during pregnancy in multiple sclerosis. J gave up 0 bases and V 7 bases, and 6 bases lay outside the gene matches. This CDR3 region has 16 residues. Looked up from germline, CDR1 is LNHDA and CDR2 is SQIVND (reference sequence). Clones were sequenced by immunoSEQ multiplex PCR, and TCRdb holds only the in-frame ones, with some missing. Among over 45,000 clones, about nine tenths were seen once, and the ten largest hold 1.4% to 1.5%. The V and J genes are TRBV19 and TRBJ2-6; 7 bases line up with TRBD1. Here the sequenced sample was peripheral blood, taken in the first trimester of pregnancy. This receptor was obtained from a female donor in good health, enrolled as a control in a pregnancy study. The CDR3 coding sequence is TGTGCCAGTACCCTTGGACAGGACTCTGGGGCCAACGTCCTGACTTTC. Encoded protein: CASTLGQDSGANVLTF.